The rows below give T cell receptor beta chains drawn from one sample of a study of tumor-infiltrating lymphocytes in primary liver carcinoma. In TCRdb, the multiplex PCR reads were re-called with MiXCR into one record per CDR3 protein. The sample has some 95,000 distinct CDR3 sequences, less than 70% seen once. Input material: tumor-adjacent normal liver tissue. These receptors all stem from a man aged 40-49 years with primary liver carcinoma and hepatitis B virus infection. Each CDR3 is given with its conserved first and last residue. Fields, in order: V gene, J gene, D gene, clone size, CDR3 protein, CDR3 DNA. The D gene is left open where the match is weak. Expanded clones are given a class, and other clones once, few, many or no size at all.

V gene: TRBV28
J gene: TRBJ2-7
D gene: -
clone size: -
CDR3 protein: CASSPLELTVGEQYF
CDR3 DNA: TGTGCCAGCAGTCCATTGGAACTAACTGTGGGCGAGCAGTACTTC

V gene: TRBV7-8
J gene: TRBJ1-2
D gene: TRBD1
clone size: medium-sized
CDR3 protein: CASSPRTGVNYGYTF
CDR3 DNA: TGTGCCAGCAGCCCTCGGACAGGGGTGAACTATGGCTACACCTTC

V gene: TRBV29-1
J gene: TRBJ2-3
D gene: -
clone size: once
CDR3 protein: CSVSGGPMGDTQYF
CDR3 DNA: TGCAGCGTCTCTGGAGGGCCGATGGGAGATACGCAGTATTTT

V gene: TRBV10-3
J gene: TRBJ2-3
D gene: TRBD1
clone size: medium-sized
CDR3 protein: CAISDRAGTDTQYF
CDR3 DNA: TGTGCCATCAGCGACAGGGCTGGCACAGATACGCAGTATTTT

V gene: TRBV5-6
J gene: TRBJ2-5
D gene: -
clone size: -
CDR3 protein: CVSSLDWKQETQYF
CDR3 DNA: TGTGTCAGCAGCTTGGATTGGAAGCAAGAGACCCAGTACTTC

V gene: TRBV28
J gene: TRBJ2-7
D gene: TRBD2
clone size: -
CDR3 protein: CASHDSGSSYEQYF
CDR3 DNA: TGTGCCAGCCACGATAGCGGGAGCTCCTACGAGCAGTACTTC

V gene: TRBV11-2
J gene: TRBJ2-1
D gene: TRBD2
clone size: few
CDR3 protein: CASSLGLAGEYNEQFF
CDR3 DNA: TGTGCCAGTAGCTTGGGACTAGCCGGAGAATACAATGAGCAGTTCTTC

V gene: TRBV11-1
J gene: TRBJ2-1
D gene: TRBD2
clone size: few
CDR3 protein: CTSSLGLAGEVDNEQFF
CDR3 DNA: TGTACCAGCAGCCTGGGATTAGCGGGAGAGGTTGACAATGAGCAGTTCTTC

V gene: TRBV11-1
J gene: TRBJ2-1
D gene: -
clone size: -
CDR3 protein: CASSLGLGLPTHEHSF
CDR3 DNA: TGTGCCAGCAGCTTAGGCCTGGGACTTCCTACACATGAGCACTCCTTC

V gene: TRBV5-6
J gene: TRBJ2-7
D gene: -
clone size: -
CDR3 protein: CASSNRGRSCEQYF
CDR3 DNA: TGTGCCAGCAGCAACCGGGGCAGGAGCTGCGAGCAGTACTTC

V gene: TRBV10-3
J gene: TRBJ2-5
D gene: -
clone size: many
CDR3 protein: CATTENLGETQYF
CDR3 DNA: TGTGCCACTACAGAAAACCTAGGGGAGACCCAGTACTTC

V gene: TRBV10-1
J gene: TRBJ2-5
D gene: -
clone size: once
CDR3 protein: CASSEEGPGTQYF
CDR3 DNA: TGCGCCAGCAGTGAGGAAGGCCCAGGGACCCAGTACTTC

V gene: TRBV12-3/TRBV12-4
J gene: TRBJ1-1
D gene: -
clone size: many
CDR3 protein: CASSRGGVANTEAFF
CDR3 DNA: TGTGCCAGCAGCCGGGGTGGGGTAGCGAACACTGAAGCTTTCTTT

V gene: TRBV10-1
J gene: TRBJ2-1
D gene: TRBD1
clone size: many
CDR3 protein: CASSPPGTGRNEQFF
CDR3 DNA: TGCGCCAGCAGTCCCCCCGGGACAGGGAGGAATGAGCAGTTCTTC

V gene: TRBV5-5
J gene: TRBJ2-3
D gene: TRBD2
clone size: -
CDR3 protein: CASSLGLAHTDTQYF
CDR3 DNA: TGTGCCAGCAGCTTGGGACTAGCGCATACAGATACGCAGTATTTT

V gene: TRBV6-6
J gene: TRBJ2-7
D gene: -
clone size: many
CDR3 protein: CASSQSNEQYF
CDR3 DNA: TGTGCCAGCAGCCAGTCGAACGAGCAGTACTTC

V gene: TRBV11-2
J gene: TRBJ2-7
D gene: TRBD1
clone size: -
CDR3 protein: CAPGTGVHDQYF
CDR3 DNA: TGTGCTCCGGGGACAGGGGTTCACGATCAGTACTTC

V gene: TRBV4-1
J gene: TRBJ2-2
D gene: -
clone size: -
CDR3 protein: CASSQVVAGTTEELFF
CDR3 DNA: TGCGCCAGCAGCCAAGTCGTGGCGGGGACCACCGAGGAGCTGTTTTTT

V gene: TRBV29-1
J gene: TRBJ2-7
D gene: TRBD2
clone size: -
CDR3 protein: CSVGLAGGTSYEQYF
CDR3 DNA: TGCAGCGTTGGACTAGCGGGAGGTACCTCCTACGAGCAATACTTC

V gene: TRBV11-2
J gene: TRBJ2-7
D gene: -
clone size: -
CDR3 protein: CASSFRLLYELYF
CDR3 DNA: TGTGCCAGCAGCTTTAGGCTACTATACGAGCTGTACTTC

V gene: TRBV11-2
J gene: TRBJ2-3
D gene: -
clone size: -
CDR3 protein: CASSFLDSRTDTQYF
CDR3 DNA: TGCGCCAGCAGCTTTCTGGACAGTCGCACAGATACGCAGTATTTT

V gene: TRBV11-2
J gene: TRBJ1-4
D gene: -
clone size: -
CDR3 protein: CGSLEVGDEKLFF
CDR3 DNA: TGTGGCAGCTTAGAGGTTGGGGACGAAAAACTGTTTTTT

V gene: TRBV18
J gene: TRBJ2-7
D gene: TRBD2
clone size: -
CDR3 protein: CASSPGLAGGESSYEQYF
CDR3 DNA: TGTGCCAGCTCACCGGGACTAGCGGGAGGTGAGAGCTCCTACGAGCAGTACTTC

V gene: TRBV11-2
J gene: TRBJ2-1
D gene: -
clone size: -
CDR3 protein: CASSAESGNEQFF
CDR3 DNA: TGTGCCAGTAGCGCAGAAAGTGGGAATGAGCAGTTCTTC

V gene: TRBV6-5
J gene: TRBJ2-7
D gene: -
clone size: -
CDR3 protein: CISSYSRGFVEQYF
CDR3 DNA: TGTATCAGCAGTTACTCCCGCGGCTTCGTCGAGCAGTACTTC

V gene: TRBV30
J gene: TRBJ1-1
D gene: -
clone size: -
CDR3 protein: CAWSQLNTEAFF
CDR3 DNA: TGTGCCTGGAGCCAGCTGAACACTGAAGCTTTCTTT

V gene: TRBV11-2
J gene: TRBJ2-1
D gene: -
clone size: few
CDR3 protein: CANSFDPRRTGSFNEQFF
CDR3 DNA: TGTGCCAACAGCTTTGACCCTAGGAGGACCGGGAGTTTCAATGAGCAGTTCTTC

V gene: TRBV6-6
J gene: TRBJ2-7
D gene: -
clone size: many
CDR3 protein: CASSYSARREREQYF
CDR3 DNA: TGTGCCAGCAGTTACTCCGCCCGACGAGAGCGCGAGCAGTACTTC

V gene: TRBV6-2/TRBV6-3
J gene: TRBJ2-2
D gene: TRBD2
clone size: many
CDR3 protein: CASSYPIAGTPELFF
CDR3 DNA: TGTGCCAGCAGTTATCCGATAGCGGGAACCCCGGAGCTGTTTTTT

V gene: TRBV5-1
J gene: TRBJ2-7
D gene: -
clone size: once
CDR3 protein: CASSWQSDSVYEQYF
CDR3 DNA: TGCGCCAGCAGCTGGCAGTCCGACAGTGTCTACGAGCAGTACTTC

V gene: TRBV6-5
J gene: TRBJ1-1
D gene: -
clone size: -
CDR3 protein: CASSYEGPGDEAEAFF
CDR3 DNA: TGTGCCAGCAGTTACGAGGGACCCGGGGATGAGGCTGAAGCTTTCTTT

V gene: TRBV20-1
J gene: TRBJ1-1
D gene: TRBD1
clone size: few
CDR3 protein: CSAPRQGRGAFF
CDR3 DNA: TGCAGTGCTCCCCGACAGGGTCGAGGAGCTTTCTTT

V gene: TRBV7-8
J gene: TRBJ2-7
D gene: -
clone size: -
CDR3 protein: CASSLTLETCEQYF
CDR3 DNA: TGTGCCAGCAGCTTAACCCTGGAAACCTGCGAGCAGTACTTC

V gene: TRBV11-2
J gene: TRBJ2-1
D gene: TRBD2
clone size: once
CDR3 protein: CASTGGTRGVNEQLF
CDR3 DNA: TGTGCCAGCACGGGGGGGACAAGGGGCGTCAATGAGCAGTTATTC

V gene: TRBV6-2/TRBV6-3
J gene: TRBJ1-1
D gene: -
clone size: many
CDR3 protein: CASSSPPLQGDNTEAFF
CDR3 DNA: TGTGCCAGCAGTTCTCCGCCCTTACAGGGAGATAACACTGAAGCTTTCTTT

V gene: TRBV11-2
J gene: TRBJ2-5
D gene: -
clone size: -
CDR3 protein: CASHKGPVETQYF
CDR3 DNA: TGTGCCAGTCATAAGGGACCTGTCGAGACCCAATACTTC